This T cell receptor beta chain was found in a study of cytomegalovirus exposure and HLA in healthy donors. The germline V gene has CDR1 SEHNR and CDR2 FQNEAQ (reference sequence). The CDR3 has 16 amino acids. V was pared by 5 bases and J by 2 bases, with 18 bases between. The PCR made use of 60 Vbeta and 13 Jbeta primers. Sequencing was performed with immunoSEQ multiplex PCR; in TCRdb, only in-frame clones are kept and a portion is missing. The table records 200,000 to 250,000 clones, less than 85% of them present only once. J is TRBJ1-1 and V is TRBV7-9; no firm D call. The origin of this receptor is a young man in good health and CMV-seronegative. Sequenced: PBMCs. The CDR3 loop is CASSPTGVLGNTEAFF. CDR3 DNA sequence: TGTGCCAGCAGCCCCACCGGGGTTTTGGGAAACACTGAAGCTTTCTTT.